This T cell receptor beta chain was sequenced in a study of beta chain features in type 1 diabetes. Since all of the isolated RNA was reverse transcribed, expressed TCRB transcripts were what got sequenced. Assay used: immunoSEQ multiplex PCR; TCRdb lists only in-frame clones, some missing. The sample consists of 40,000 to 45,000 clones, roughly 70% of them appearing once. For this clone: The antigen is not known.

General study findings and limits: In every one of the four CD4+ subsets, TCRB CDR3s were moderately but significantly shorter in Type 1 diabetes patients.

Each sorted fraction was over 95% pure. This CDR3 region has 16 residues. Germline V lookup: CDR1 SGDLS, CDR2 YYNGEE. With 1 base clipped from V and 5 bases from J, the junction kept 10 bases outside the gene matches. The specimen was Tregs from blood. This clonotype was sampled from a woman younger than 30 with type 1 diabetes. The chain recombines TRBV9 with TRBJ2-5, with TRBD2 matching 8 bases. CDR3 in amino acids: CASSVQGSGSWETQYF. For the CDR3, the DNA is TGTGCCAGCAGCGTACAGGGGAGCGGGAGCTGGGAGACCCAGTACTTC.